In this sample, the clone carrying this T cell receptor (beta chain) turned up many times. As yet, its antigen is unknown. These data originate in a study of T cells in Graves' hyperthyroidism and ophthalmopathy. Whole-study findings and limits: Model predictions of ophthalmopathy came a median around 6.5 months before onset.

V was shortened by 7 bases and J by 5 bases, with 15 bases between the two germline ends. This CDR3 has 13 amino acids. Germline V gene data show CDR1 as ENHRY and CDR2 as SYGVKD. RNA transcripts yielded amplified TCR beta CDR3 regions. An initial round of RT-PCR targeting the TCR CDR3 relied on the HTBI primer set. Each CDR3 protein gets one entry after TCRdb re-called the multiplex PCR reads with MiXCR. The data contain 640,000 or so distinct CDR3 sequences, roughly 14% of them seen just once; the ten biggest clones take up 4.3%. V is TRBV10-3 and J is TRBJ2-7; a possible D gene is TRBD2 (6 bases). Sequencing input: blood. The source is a woman in her thirties or forties with Graves' ophthalmopathy. This CDR3 reads CAINGRITDEQYF. CDR3 sequence (DNA): TGTGCCATCAATGGGAGGATCACGGACGAGCAGTACTTC.